This T cell receptor beta chain is from a study of blood T cell repertoires in COVID-19. As for the study in general: Samples taken during acute and convalescent COVID-19 were collected in the United States, Italy and Spain. T cells, B-cell-depleted T cells, or PBMCs supplied cDNA or gDNA.

Patients in Seattle were enrolled during active infection, then followed longitudinally. Methods used by the authors: It was from reference gene primer amplification that nucleated cell counts were estimated. Produced via immunoSEQ multiplex PCR; TCRdb's table is partial and in-frame only. V and J calls and clone size are those listed in that table; D and trimming were worked out from the DNA. The profile shows tens of thousands of clones, approximately 80% of them singletons. Germline CDR1 SGHNT, CDR2 YYREEE (reference sequence). The germline V and J ends were trimmed by 0 bases and 6 bases, with 6 bases remaining between them. The CDR3 covers 12 residues.

The clonotype was recovered from a man younger than 40 with COVID-19, enrolled during active disease. The chain recombines TRBV5-4 with TRBJ1-1; weak D call: TRBD1 (5 bases). The sample consisted of peripheral blood. This chain's CDR3 is CASSLDRSEAFF. The CDR3 coding sequence is TGTGCCAGCAGCTTGGACAGGTCTGAAGCTTTCTTT.